The rows below give T cell receptor beta chains drawn from one sample of a study of blood T cell repertoires in COVID-19. This table comes from immunoSEQ multiplex PCR, and its TCRdb copy is limited to in-frame clones, with some not included. The sample consists of 150,000 to 200,000 clones, 89% of them appearing once. What was sequenced was PBMCs or T cells enriched from blood (not recorded which). These TCRs come from a woman under 30 who had recovered from COVID-19. Both conserved end residues are part of each CDR3. A D gene is named only where the DNA matches it firmly. Expanded clones are given a class, and other clones once, few, many or no size at all.

d_gene: NA; j_gene: TRBJ1-5; abundance: NA; v_gene: TRBV19; CDR3nt: TGTGCCAGTAGTAACCGAGGGGAGGGCAATCAGCCCCAGCATTTT; CDR3aa: CASSNRGEGNQPQHF
d_gene: TRBD2; j_gene: TRBJ2-3; abundance: NA; v_gene: TRBV18; CDR3nt: TGTGCCAGCTCATCTCTAGCGGGAGTATCAGATACGCAGTATTTT; CDR3aa: CASSSLAGVSDTQYF
d_gene: TRBD1; j_gene: TRBJ1-1; abundance: NA; v_gene: TRBV4-2; CDR3nt: TGTGCCAGCAGCCAAGCTGAGGACAGGGGGTTGACTGAAGCTTTCTTT; CDR3aa: CASSQAEDRGLTEAFF
d_gene: NA; j_gene: TRBJ2-1; abundance: NA; v_gene: TRBV12-3/TRBV12-4; CDR3nt: TGTGCCAGCAGTTCCCCCGACAGATCTCTGTTCTTC; CDR3aa: CASSSPDRSLFF
d_gene: NA; j_gene: TRBJ1-4; abundance: NA; v_gene: TRBV28; CDR3nt: TGTGCCAGCAGTTTGATAGCGGGATCTGGCGAAAAACTGTTTTTT; CDR3aa: CASSLIAGSGEKLFF
d_gene: TRBD1; j_gene: TRBJ2-1; abundance: NA; v_gene: TRBV28; CDR3nt: TGTGCCAGCAGTTTCCACAGGGGTTGGTCTAGCAAGATAGGTGAGCAGTTCTTC; CDR3aa: CASSFHRGWSSKIGEQFF
d_gene: NA; j_gene: TRBJ2-7; abundance: NA; v_gene: TRBV7-3; CDR3nt: TGTGCCAGCAGCTTAGAGGGCCAGAAGTACGAGCAGTACTTC; CDR3aa: CASSLEGQKYEQYF
d_gene: NA; j_gene: TRBJ1-2; abundance: NA; v_gene: TRBV15; CDR3nt: TGTGCCACCAGCGTCCGCGGGGGACTCTATGGCTACACCTTC; CDR3aa: CATSVRGGLYGYTF
d_gene: NA; j_gene: TRBJ1-1; abundance: NA; v_gene: TRBV3-1/TRBV3-2; CDR3nt: TGTGCCAGCAGCCGACGGGACACTGAAGCTTTCTTT; CDR3aa: CASSRRDTEAFF
d_gene: TRBD2; j_gene: TRBJ2-7; abundance: NA; v_gene: TRBV11-1; CDR3nt: TGTGCCAGCAGCTTACCCACTAGCGGGAGTTACGAGCAGTACTTC; CDR3aa: CASSLPTSGSYEQYF
d_gene: NA; j_gene: TRBJ1-1; abundance: NA; v_gene: TRBV6-5; CDR3nt: TGTGCCAGCAGTTACTCGATCGGGGGGAACACTGAAGCTTTCTTT; CDR3aa: CASSYSIGGNTEAFF
d_gene: NA; j_gene: TRBJ1-1; abundance: NA; v_gene: TRBV27; CDR3nt: TGTGCCAGCAGTTTAGGGCTCATGAACACTGAAGCTTTCTTT; CDR3aa: CASSLGLMNTEAFF
d_gene: TRBD1; j_gene: TRBJ1-6; abundance: NA; v_gene: TRBV7-2; CDR3nt: TGTGCCAGCAGCCACGGACAGGGTTATTCACCCCTCCACTTT; CDR3aa: CASSHGQGYSPLHF
d_gene: TRBD2; j_gene: TRBJ2-7; abundance: NA; v_gene: TRBV7-2; CDR3nt: TGTGCCAGCAGCTTAGTGCCTAGCGGAAGCTCCTACGAGCAGTACTTC; CDR3aa: CASSLVPSGSSYEQYF
d_gene: NA; j_gene: TRBJ1-1; abundance: NA; v_gene: TRBV27; CDR3nt: TGTGCCAGCAGTTTAGCGGGGGCGCGTGGGGGGACTGAAGCTTTCTTT; CDR3aa: CASSLAGARGGTEAFF
d_gene: TRBD2; j_gene: TRBJ2-2; abundance: NA; v_gene: TRBV5-1; CDR3nt: TGCGCCAGCAGGGGAGGGCTAGCACGGTGGACCGGGGAGCTGTTTTTT; CDR3aa: CASRGGLARWTGELFF
d_gene: TRBD2; j_gene: TRBJ2-5; abundance: NA; v_gene: TRBV5-1; CDR3nt: TGCGCCAGCAGGCTAGCGGGAGGTAGTGGGCAAGAGACCCAGTACTTC; CDR3aa: CASRLAGGSGQETQYF
d_gene: TRBD2; j_gene: TRBJ2-5; abundance: NA; v_gene: TRBV19; CDR3nt: TGTGCCAGTAGTACTCCGGGACTAGCGGTCCAAGAGACCCAGTACTTC; CDR3aa: CASSTPGLAVQETQYF
d_gene: NA; j_gene: TRBJ1-5; abundance: NA; v_gene: TRBV4-3; CDR3nt: TGCGCCAGCAGCCAAGATCGGTCAGGGGCCCAGCCCCAGCATTTT; CDR3aa: CASSQDRSGAQPQHF
d_gene: TRBD1; j_gene: TRBJ1-3; abundance: NA; v_gene: TRBV5-1; CDR3nt: TGCGCCAGCACAACAGGGGGCTCTGATGGAAACACCATATATTTT; CDR3aa: CASTTGGSDGNTIYF
d_gene: TRBD1; j_gene: TRBJ1-2; abundance: once; v_gene: TRBV29-1; CDR3nt: TGCAGCGTTGAAGGACAGGGGCCGGGGTATGGCTACACCTTC; CDR3aa: CSVEGQGPGYGYTF
d_gene: NA; j_gene: TRBJ2-7; abundance: NA; v_gene: TRBV7-9; CDR3nt: TGTGCCAGCAGCTTGTCGACCCCAGGGTACTACGAGCAGTACTTC; CDR3aa: CASSLSTPGYYEQYF
d_gene: NA; j_gene: TRBJ2-7; abundance: NA; v_gene: TRBV27; CDR3nt: TGTGCCAGCAGTTCCTTAATACTAGGGCTAGGCTACGAGCAGTACTTC; CDR3aa: CASSSLILGLGYEQYF
d_gene: TRBD1; j_gene: TRBJ2-6; abundance: NA; v_gene: TRBV19; CDR3nt: TGTGCCAGTAGTATAGATCGGACAGGGAGGGCCAACGTCCTGACTTTC; CDR3aa: CASSIDRTGRANVLTF
d_gene: NA; j_gene: TRBJ1-1; abundance: NA; v_gene: TRBV28; CDR3nt: TGTGCCAGCAGTTTAGTCCACAGGGAAACGCCTGAAGCTTTCTTT; CDR3aa: CASSLVHRETPEAFF
d_gene: NA; j_gene: TRBJ2-7; abundance: NA; v_gene: TRBV27; CDR3nt: TGTGCCAGCAGTTGGGGTGTGGGGGGTGTTCAGAGCTACGAGCAGTACTTC; CDR3aa: CASSWGVGGVQSYEQYF
d_gene: NA; j_gene: TRBJ2-1; abundance: NA; v_gene: TRBV27; CDR3nt: TGTGCCAGCAGTCCCCCCAGAAGCTCCTACAATGAGCAGTTCTTC; CDR3aa: CASSPPRSSYNEQFF
d_gene: TRBD2; j_gene: TRBJ2-1; abundance: NA; v_gene: TRBV19; CDR3nt: TGTGCCAGTAGTATTTTGGGACTAGCGCCGGGCTCCTACAATGAGCAGTTCTTC; CDR3aa: CASSILGLAPGSYNEQFF
d_gene: NA; j_gene: TRBJ1-1; abundance: many; v_gene: TRBV6-5; CDR3nt: TGTGCCAGCAGTTCCGACTGGAACACTGAAGCTTTCTTT; CDR3aa: CASSSDWNTEAFF
d_gene: NA; j_gene: TRBJ2-3; abundance: NA; v_gene: TRBV28; CDR3nt: TGTGCCAGCAGTCCCTTGGACTGGTCAGATACGCAGTATTTT; CDR3aa: CASSPLDWSDTQYF
d_gene: NA; j_gene: TRBJ1-1; abundance: NA; v_gene: TRBV5-1; CDR3nt: TGCGCCAGCAGCGTGGAGGGGAGGACTGAAGCTTTCTTT; CDR3aa: CASSVEGRTEAFF
d_gene: TRBD1; j_gene: TRBJ2-2; abundance: once; v_gene: TRBV2; CDR3nt: TGTGCCAGAAAGCAGGGGGCCACCGGGGAGCTGTTTTTT; CDR3aa: CARKQGATGELFF
d_gene: NA; j_gene: TRBJ2-7; abundance: NA; v_gene: TRBV12-3/TRBV12-4; CDR3nt: TGTGCCAGCGGGGGCACGTCCTACGAGCAGTACTTC; CDR3aa: CASGGTSYEQYF
d_gene: NA; j_gene: TRBJ1-4; abundance: NA; v_gene: TRBV12-5; CDR3nt: TGTGCTAGTGGTTCCGGGTCCGCGTATGAAAAACTGTTTTTT; CDR3aa: CASGSGSAYEKLFF
d_gene: NA; j_gene: TRBJ2-2; abundance: NA; v_gene: TRBV7-9; CDR3nt: TGTGCCAGCAGCCCCCCCGTCGCAGTCACCGGGGAGCTGTTTTTT; CDR3aa: CASSPPVAVTGELFF
d_gene: NA; j_gene: TRBJ1-2; abundance: NA; v_gene: TRBV28; CDR3nt: TGTGCCAGCGTTGGCGACACCTCCTATGGCTACACCTTC; CDR3aa: CASVGDTSYGYTF
d_gene: NA; j_gene: TRBJ1-2; abundance: NA; v_gene: TRBV6-2/TRBV6-3; CDR3nt: TGTGCCAGCAGTTTTGGACAGAAGTATGGCTACACCTTC; CDR3aa: CASSFGQKYGYTF
d_gene: NA; j_gene: TRBJ2-1; abundance: NA; v_gene: TRBV2; CDR3nt: TGTGCCATCCCGAAAGGAGTATCCTACAATGAGCAGTTCTTC; CDR3aa: CAIPKGVSYNEQFF
d_gene: NA; j_gene: TRBJ2-3; abundance: NA; v_gene: TRBV6-2/TRBV6-3; CDR3nt: TGTGCCAGCAGTAGACTGTTCACAGATACGCAGTATTTT; CDR3aa: CASSRLFTDTQYF
d_gene: NA; j_gene: TRBJ1-1; abundance: NA; v_gene: TRBV5-6; CDR3nt: TGTGCCAGCAGCTTTGGGAGGGGGATTTCTGAAGCTTTCTTT; CDR3aa: CASSFGRGISEAFF
d_gene: NA; j_gene: TRBJ2-2; abundance: NA; v_gene: TRBV6-2/TRBV6-3; CDR3nt: TGTGCCAGCAGTTACCGTGGAGAACCGGCCGGGGAGCTGTTTTTT; CDR3aa: CASSYRGEPAGELFF
d_gene: TRBD1; j_gene: TRBJ1-6; abundance: NA; v_gene: TRBV28; CDR3nt: TGTGCCAGCAGCAGCCGCTCCGGGACAGGGGGTTCACCCCTCCACTTT; CDR3aa: CASSSRSGTGGSPLHF